These T cell receptor beta chains were read from a single sample in a study of vaccination and CD4 T cells after COVID-19. TCRdb recomputed calls from the PCR reads with MiXCR, one row per CDR3 protein. The data hold some 10,000 distinct CDR3 sequences, with 45% observed a single time. No antigen has been identified for these receptors. What was sequenced was CD4+ T cells from blood, cultured in vitro. Receptors were obtained from a human donor who had recovered from COVID-19. CDR3s include the opening cysteine and the closing phenylalanine or tryptophan. Each record gives: D gene, V gene, J gene, clone size, CDR3 DNA, CDR3 protein. The D gene is left open where the match is weak. Expanded clones get a size class; other rows say once, few or many, or leave the size out.

NA	TRBV7-2	TRBJ1-5	few	TGTGCCAGCAGCTTAGCAGGGGGGCCTAACCCCCAGCATTTT	CASSLAGGPNPQHF
TRBD2	TRBV20-1	TRBJ2-5	few	TGCAGTGCTCCCTCCGGGGGGCAAGAGACCCAGTACTTC	CSAPSGGQETQYF
NA	TRBV20-1	TRBJ1-3	once	TGCAGTGCTGAATTGGGGGGGGTTGGAAACACCATATATTTT	CSAELGGVGNTIYF
TRBD1	TRBV5-1	TRBJ1-1	few	TGCGCCAGCAGCTTGGGGACAGGGGGGGGCACTGAAGCTTTCTTT	CASSLGTGGGTEAFF
NA	TRBV15	TRBJ1-1	few	TGTGCCACCAGCAGAGATCAGCAAGAAGCTTTCTTT	CATSRDQQEAFF
NA	TRBV19	TRBJ1-2	NA	TGTGCCAGTAGTATATCGGGGAGCCATTATGGCTACACCTTC	CASSISGSHYGYTF
NA	TRBV10-3	TRBJ1-2	NA	TGTGCCATCAGGAGGACAGATTCTCACTATGGCTACACCTTC	CAIRRTDSHYGYTF
TRBD1	TRBV19	TRBJ1-6	NA	TGTGCCAGTAGTATTCGAGGGACAGATTATAATTCACCCCTCCACTTT	CASSIRGTDYNSPLHF
NA	TRBV6-1	TRBJ2-3	NA	TGTGCCAGCAGTGAAGCGGGGAAGATTTTAGATACGCAGTATTTT	CASSEAGKILDTQYF
NA	TRBV20-1	TRBJ2-7	NA	TGCAGTGCTGCCCAAGAATACGAGCAGTACTTC	CSAAQEYEQYF
TRBD2	TRBV20-1	TRBJ2-1	once	TGCAGTGCTAAACTAGCGGGAGTGGGCTATGAGCAGTTCTTC	CSAKLAGVGYEQFF
TRBD2	TRBV20-1	TRBJ2-3	few	TGCAGTGCCTATACGACTAGCACCCGCACAGATACGCAGTATTTT	CSAYTTSTRTDTQYF
NA	TRBV19	TRBJ1-1	NA	TGTGCCAGTAGGCAGACCAGGGGCAAGCACACTGAAGCTTTCTTT	CASRQTRGKHTEAFF
NA	TRBV21-1	TRBJ1-5	NA	TGTGCCAGCAGGGACGGTCAGCCCCAGCATTTT	CASRDGQPQHF
NA	TRBV5-4	TRBJ2-5	once	TGTGCCAGCAGCTTGCGGTTCCGACAAGAGACCCAGTACTTC	CASSLRFRQETQYF
TRBD1	TRBV6-1	TRBJ1-2	NA	TGTGCCAGCAGTCGGACAGGGAATGGCTACACCTTC	CASSRTGNGYTF
NA	TRBV5-1	TRBJ2-6	NA	TGCGCCAGCAACCTAAAAGCGGCTGGTGGGGCCAACGTCCTGACTTTC	CASNLKAAGGANVLTF
TRBD2	TRBV7-2	TRBJ2-7	large	TGTGCCAGCAGCTCAGCGGGGGACGGCTACGAGCAGTACTTC	CASSSAGDGYEQYF
NA	TRBV6-1	TRBJ1-2	few	TGTGCCAGCAGGTCCGACCAGAGCGGCTACACCTTC	CASRSDQSGYTF
NA	TRBV27	TRBJ2-2	NA	TGTGCCAGCAGTTTCACCACCGGGGAGCTGTTTTTT	CASSFTTGELFF